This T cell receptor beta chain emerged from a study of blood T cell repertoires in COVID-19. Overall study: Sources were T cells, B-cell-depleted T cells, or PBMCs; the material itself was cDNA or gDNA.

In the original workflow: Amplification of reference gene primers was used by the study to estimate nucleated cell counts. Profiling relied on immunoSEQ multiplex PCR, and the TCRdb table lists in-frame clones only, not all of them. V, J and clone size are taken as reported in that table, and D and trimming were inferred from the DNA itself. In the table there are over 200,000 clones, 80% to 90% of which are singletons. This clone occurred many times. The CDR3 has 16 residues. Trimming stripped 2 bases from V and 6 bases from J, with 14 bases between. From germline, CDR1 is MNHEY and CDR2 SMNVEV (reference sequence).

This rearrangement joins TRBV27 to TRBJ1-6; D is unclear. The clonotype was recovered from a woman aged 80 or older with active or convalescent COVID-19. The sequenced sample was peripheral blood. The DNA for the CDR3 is TGTGCCAGCAGTTTACTCCCAGGAACAATTAATTCACCCCTCCACTTT. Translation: CASSLLPGTINSPLHF.